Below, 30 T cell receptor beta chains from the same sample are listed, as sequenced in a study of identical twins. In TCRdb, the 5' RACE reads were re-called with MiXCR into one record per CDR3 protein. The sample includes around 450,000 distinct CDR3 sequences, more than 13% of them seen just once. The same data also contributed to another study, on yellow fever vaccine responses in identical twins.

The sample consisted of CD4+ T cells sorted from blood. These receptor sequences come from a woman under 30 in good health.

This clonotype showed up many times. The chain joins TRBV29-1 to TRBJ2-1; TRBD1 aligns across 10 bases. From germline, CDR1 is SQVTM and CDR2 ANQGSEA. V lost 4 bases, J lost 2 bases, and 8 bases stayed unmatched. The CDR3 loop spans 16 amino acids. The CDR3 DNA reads TGCAGCGTTGGACAAAGACAGGGGGCTACCTACAATGAGCAGTTCTTC. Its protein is CSVGQRQGATYNEQFF.

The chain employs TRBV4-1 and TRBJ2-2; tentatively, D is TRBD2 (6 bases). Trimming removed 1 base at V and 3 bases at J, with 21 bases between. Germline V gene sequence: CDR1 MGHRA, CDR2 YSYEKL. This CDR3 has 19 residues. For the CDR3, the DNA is TGCGCCAGCAGCCAAGTTAGTCCGGGGGTTTGGTCGCACACCGGGGAGCTGTTTTTT. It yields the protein CASSQVSPGVWSHTGELFF.

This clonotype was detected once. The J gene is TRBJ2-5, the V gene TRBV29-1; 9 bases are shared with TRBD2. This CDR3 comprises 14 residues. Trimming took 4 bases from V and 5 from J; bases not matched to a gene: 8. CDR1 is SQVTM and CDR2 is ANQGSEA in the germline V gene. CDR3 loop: CSVGVLAGRETQYF. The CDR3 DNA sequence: TGCAGCGTTGGGGTTCTAGCGGGAAGGGAGACCCAGTACTTC.

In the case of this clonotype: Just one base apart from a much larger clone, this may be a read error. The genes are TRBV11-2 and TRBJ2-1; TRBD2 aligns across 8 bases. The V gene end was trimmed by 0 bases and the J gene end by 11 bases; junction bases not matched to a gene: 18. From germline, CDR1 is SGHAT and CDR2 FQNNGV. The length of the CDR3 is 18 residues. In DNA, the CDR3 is TGTGCCAGCAGCTTAGATCGAGTCGGGCGGGGGGACCCGACACAGCAGTTCTTC. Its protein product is CASSLDRVGRGDPTQQFF.

The CDR3 here is CASSPGGGPNYGYTF. CDR3 coding DNA: TGCGCCAGCAGCCCGGGTGGAGGACCTAACTATGGCTACACCTTC. The rearrangement joins TRBV5-1 to TRBJ1-2; D unclear. The V end was cut by 4 bases, the J end by 0 bases, with 13 bases between. This CDR3 is built from 15 residues. Germline V gene data show CDR1 as SGHRS and CDR2 as YFSETQ.

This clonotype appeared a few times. CDR3 residues: CSVALVRAGEQYF. The CDR3, as DNA: TGCAGCGTGGCCCTCGTCAGGGCGGGCGAGCAGTACTTC. This chain links TRBV29-1 with TRBJ2-7; D is tentatively TRBD1 or TRBD2 (5 bases each). Germline V gives CDR1 SQVTM, CDR2 ANQGSEA. CDR3 length: 13 amino acids. The V end lost 6 bases, the J end lost 6 bases, and 18 bases lay between the germline ends.

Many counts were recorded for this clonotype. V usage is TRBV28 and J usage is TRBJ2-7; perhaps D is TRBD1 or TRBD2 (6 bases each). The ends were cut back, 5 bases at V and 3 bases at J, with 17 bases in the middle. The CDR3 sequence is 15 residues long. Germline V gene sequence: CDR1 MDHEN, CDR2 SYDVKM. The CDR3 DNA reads TGTGCCAGCAGTGAACAGGGTGTGGGGGGCTACGAGCAGTACTTC. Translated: CASSEQGVGGYEQYF.

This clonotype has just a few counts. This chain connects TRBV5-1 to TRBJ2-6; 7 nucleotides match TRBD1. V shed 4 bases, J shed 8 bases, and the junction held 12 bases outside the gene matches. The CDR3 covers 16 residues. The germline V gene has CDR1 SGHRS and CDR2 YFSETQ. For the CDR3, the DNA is TGCGCCAGCAGCCAACGGGACAGCCTCAACACCAACGTCCTGACTTTC. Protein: CASSQRDSLNTNVLTF.

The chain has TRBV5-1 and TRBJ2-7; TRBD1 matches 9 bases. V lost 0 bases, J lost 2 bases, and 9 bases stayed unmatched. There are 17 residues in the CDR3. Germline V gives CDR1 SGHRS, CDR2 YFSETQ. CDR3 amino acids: CASSLATGTGSPYEQYF. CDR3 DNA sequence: TGCGCCAGCAGCTTGGCCACAGGGACAGGGAGCCCCTACGAGCAGTACTTC.

DNA of the CDR3: TGTGCCAGCAGTTTTACCGACAGGGGGGGACTAGAGCAGTTCTTC. Amino acid sequence: CASSFTDRGGLEQFF. This rearrangement joins TRBV2 to TRBJ2-1; TRBD1 matches 9 bases. The V gene end was trimmed by 5 bases and the J gene end by 10 bases; junction bases not matched to a gene: 12. Germline V lookup: CDR1 SNHLY, CDR2 FYNNEI. CDR3 length: 15 amino acids.

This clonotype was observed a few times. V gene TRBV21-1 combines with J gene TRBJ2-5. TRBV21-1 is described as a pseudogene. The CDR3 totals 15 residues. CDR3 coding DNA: TGTGCCAGCAGCATAGTTTATAGGGATCAAGAGACCCAGTACTTC. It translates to CASSIVYRDQETQYF.

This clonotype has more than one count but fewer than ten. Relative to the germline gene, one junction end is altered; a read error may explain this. CDR3 coding DNA: TGTGCCAGCAATTTACTGACAGGGGGCACCGATACGCAGTATTTT. Residues: CASNLLTGGTDTQYF. This chain joins TRBV6-5 and TRBJ2-3; TRBD1 agrees at 10 bases. In germline, CDR1 is MNHEY, CDR2 SVGAGI. This CDR3 is built from 15 residues.

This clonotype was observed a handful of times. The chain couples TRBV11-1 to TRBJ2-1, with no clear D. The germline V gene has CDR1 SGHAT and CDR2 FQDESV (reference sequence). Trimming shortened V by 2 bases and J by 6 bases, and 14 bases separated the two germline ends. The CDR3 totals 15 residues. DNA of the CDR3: TGTGCCAGCAGCTTAAACCGACTCACCTCCAATGAGCAGTTCTTC. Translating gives CASSLNRLTSNEQFF.

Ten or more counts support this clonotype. In DNA, the CDR3 is TGTGCCAGCACCGAAGAAAAATTAGCCAAAAACATTCAGTACTTC. Its translation is CASTEEKLAKNIQYF. The rearrangement links TRBV2 to TRBJ2-4; D is undetermined. This CDR3 contains 15 residues. The V end lost 7 bases, the J end lost 0 bases, and 13 bases lay between the germline ends. CDR1 and CDR2 (germline): SNHLY, FYNNEI. Supplemented by reference TRBV2 and TRBJ2-4, the full variable domain reads EPEVTQTPSHQVTQMGQEVILRCVPISNHLYFYWYRQILGQKVEFLVSFYNNEISEKSEIFDDQFSVERPDGSNFTLKIRSTKLEDSAMYFCASTEEKLAKNIQYFGAGTRLSVL.

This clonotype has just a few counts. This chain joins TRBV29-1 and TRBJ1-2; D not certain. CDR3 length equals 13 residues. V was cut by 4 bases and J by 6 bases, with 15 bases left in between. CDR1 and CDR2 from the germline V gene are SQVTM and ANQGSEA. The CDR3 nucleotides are TGCAGCGTTGTCTCCCCGGGTAGGGATGGCTACACCTTC. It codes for CSVVSPGRDGYTF.

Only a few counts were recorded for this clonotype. The CDR3 bases are TGTGCCAGCAGCCAAAGTAGCGCTATCGGGACCCAGTACTTC. It yields the protein CASSQSSAIGTQYF. This chain joins TRBV3-1 and TRBJ2-5, with a possible D match to TRBD2 (5 bases). Deletions cut 2 bases from V and 7 bases from J, with 14 bases between. This CDR3 contains 14 residues. Germline loops: CDR1 LGHDT, CDR2 YNNKEL (reference sequence).

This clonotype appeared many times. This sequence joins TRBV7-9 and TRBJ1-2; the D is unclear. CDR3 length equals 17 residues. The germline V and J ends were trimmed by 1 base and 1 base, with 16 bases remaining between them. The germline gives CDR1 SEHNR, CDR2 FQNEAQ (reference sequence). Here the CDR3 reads CASSLGRWSFSNYGYTF. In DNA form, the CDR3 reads TGTGCCAGCAGCTTAGGGAGATGGAGCTTCAGTAACTATGGCTACACCTTC.

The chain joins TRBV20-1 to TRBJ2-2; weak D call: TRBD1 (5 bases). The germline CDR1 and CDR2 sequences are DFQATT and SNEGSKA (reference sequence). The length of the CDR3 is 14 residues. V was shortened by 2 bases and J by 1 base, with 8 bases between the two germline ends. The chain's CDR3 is CSARKGVNTGELFF. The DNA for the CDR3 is TGCAGTGCTAGAAAAGGGGTGAACACCGGGGAGCTGTTTTTT.

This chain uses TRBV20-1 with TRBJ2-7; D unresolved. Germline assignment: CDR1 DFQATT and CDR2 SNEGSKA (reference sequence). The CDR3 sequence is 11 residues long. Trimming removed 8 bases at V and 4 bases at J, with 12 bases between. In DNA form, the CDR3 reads TGCAGTAGCACCGTAGGGTACGAGCAGTACTTC. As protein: CSSTVGYEQYF.

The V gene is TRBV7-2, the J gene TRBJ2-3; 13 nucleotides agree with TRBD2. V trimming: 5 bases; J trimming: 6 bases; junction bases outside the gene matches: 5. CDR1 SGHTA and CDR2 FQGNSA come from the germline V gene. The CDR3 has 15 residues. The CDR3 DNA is TGTGCCAGCAGCATAACTAGCGGGGGGGCCGATACGCAGTATTTT. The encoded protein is CASSITSGGADTQYF.

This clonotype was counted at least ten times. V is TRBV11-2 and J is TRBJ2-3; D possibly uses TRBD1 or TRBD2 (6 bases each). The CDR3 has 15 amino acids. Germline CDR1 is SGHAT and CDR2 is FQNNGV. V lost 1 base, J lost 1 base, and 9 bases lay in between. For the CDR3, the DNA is TGTGCCAGCAGCTTAGCCGGGGGCCGCACAGATACGCAGTATTTT. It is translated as CASSLAGGRTDTQYF.

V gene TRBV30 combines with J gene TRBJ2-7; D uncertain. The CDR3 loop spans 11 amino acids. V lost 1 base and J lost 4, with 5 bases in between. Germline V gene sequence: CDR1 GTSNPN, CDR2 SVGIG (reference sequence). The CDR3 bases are TGTGCCTGGAGTGGCCCTTACGAGCAGTACTTC. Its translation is CAWSGPYEQYF.

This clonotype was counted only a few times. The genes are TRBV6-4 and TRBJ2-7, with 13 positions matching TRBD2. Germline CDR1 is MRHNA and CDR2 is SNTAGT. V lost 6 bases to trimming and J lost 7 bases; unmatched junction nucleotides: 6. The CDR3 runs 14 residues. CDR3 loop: CASRLAGGPEEQYF. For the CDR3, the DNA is TGTGCCAGCAGACTAGCGGGAGGGCCAGAAGAGCAGTACTTC.

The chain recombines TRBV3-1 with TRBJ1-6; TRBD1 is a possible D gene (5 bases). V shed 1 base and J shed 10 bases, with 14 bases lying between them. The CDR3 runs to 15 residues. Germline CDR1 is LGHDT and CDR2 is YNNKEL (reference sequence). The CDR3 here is CASSQGDARGSPLHF. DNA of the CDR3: TGTGCCAGCAGCCAAGGGGACGCCCGAGGGTCACCCCTCCACTTT.

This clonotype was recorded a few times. The CDR3 bases are TGCAGTGCTAAAACCGGGGAGCTGTTTTTT. The encoded protein is CSAKTGELFF. The chain has TRBV20-1 and TRBJ2-2; unclear D gene. Per germline, CDR1 DFQATT and CDR2 SNEGSKA (reference sequence). Between the trimmed V and J ends, which lost 4 bases and 5 bases, there was a span of 2 bases. This CDR3 region has 10 residues.

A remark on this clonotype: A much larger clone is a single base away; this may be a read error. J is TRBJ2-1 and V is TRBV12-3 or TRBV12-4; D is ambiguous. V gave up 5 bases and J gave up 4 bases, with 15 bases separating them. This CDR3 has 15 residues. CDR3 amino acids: CASSQEVRLYNEQFF. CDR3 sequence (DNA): TGTGCCAGCAGTCAAGAAGTCAGGTTATACAATGAGCAGTTCTTC.

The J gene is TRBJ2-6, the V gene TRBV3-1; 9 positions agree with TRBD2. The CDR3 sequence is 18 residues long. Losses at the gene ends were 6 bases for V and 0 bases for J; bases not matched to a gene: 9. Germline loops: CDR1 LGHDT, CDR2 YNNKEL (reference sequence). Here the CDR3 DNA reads TGTGCCAGCAGACCAGCCCTAGCGGGGAGCTCTGGGGCCAACGTCCTGACTTTC. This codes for CASRPALAGSSGANVLTF.

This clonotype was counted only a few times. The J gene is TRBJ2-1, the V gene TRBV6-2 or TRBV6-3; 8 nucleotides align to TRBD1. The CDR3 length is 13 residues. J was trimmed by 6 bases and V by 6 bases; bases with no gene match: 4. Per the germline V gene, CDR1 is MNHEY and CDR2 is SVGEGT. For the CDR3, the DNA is TGTGCCAGCAGGGACAGGGTGGGCAATGAGCAGTTCTTC. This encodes CASRDRVGNEQFF.

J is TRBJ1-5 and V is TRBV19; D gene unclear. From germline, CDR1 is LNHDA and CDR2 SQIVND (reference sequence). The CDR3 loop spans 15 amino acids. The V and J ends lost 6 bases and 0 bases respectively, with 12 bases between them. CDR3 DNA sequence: TGTGCCAGTAGGACGACCGGGATTAGCAATCAGCCCCAGCATTTT. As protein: CASRTTGISNQPQHF.

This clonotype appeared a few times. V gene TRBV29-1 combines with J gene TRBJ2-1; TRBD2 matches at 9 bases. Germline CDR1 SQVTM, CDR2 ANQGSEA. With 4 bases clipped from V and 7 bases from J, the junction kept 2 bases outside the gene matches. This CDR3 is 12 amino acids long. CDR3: CSVVAGVNEQFF. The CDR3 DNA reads TGCAGCGTTGTAGCGGGGGTAAATGAGCAGTTCTTC.